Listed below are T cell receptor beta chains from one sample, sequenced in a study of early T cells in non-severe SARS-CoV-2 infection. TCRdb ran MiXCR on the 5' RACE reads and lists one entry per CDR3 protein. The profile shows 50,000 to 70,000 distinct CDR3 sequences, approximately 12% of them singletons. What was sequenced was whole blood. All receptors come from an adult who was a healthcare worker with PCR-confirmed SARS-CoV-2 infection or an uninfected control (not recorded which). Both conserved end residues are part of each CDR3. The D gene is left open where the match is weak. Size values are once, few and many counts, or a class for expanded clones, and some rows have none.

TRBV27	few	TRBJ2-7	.	CASSSQTGSREQYF	TGTGCCAGCAGTTCACAAACAGGGTCCCGCGAGCAGTACTTC
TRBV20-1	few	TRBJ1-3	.	CSAWGPNSGNTIYF	TGCAGTGCCTGGGGACCGAACTCTGGAAACACCATATATTTT
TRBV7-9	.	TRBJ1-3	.	CASSSGPRVRSGNTIYF	TGTGCCAGCAGCTCAGGACCCAGGGTGCGCTCTGGAAACACCATATATTTT
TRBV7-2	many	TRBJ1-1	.	CASSLDVGTEAFF	TGTGCCAGCAGCTTAGACGTAGGGACTGAAGCTTTCTTT
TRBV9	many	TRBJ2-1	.	CASSAGTHYNEQFF	TGTGCCAGCAGCGCCGGGACACATTACAATGAGCAGTTCTTC
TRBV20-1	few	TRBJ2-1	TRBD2	CSAQTSGESGKQFF	TGCAGTGCTCAGACTAGCGGGGAGTCGGGGAAGCAGTTCTTC
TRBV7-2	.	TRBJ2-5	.	CASSFGGETQYF	TGTGCCAGCAGCTTTGGGGGAGAGACCCAGTACTTC
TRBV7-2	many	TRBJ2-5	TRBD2	CASSFAGGPSVETQYF	TGTGCCAGCAGCTTTGCGGGGGGGCCTTCAGTCGAGACCCAGTACTTC
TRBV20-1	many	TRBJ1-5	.	CSARDVIGSALNQPQHF	TGCAGTGCTAGAGATGTTATCGGCAGCGCGTTAAATCAGCCCCAGCATTTT
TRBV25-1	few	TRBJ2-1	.	CASSESYDGGGEQFF	TGTGCCAGCAGTGAAAGTTACGATGGGGGAGGTGAGCAGTTCTTC
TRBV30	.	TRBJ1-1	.	CAWSAGTPGAFF	TGTGCCTGGAGCGCCGGGACCCCGGGAGCTTTCTTT
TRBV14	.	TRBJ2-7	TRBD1	CASSLSGQGFYEQYF	TGTGCCAGCAGCTTGTCGGGACAGGGGTTTTACGAGCAGTACTTC